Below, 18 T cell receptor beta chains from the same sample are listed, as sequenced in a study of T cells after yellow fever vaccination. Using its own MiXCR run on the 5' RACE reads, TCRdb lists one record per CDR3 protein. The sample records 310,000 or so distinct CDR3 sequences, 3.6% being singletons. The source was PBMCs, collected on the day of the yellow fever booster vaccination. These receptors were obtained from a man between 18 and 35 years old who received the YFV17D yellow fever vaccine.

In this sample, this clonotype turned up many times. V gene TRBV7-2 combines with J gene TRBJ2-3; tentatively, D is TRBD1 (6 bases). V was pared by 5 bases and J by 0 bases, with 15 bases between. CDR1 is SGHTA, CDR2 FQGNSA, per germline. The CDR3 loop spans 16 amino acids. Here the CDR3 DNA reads TGTGCCAGCAGCCCTAGGCCGCAGGGGAGCACAGATACGCAGTATTTT. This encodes CASSPRPQGSTDTQYF.

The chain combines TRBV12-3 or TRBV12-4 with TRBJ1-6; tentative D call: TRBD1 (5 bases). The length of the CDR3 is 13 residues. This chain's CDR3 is CATVRGANSPLHF. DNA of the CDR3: TGTGCAACGGTCCGGGGCGCCAATTCACCCCTCCACTTT.

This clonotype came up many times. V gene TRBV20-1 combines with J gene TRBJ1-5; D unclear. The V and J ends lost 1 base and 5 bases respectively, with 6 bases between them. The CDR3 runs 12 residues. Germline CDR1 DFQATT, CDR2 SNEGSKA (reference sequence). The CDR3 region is CSARAGDQPQHF. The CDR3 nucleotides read TGCAGTGCTAGAGCCGGGGATCAGCCCCAGCATTTT.

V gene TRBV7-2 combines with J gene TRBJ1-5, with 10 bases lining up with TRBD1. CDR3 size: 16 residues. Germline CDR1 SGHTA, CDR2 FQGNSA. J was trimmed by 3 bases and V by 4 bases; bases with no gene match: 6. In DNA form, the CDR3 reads TGTGCCAGCAGCTGGGGGGGACAGGGGCTCAATCAGCCCCAGCATTTT. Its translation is CASSWGGQGLNQPQHF.

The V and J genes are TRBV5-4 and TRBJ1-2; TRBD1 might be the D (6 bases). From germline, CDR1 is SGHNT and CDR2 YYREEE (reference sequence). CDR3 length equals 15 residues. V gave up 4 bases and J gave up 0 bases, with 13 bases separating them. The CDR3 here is CASSRGAPSNYGYTF. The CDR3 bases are TGTGCCAGCAGCCGGGGGGCCCCCTCTAACTATGGCTACACCTTC.

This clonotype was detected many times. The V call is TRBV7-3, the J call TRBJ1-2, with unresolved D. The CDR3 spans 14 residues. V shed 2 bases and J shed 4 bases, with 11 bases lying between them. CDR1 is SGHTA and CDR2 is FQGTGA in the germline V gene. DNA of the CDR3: TGTGCCAGCAGCTTAGATCATCCCCCCTATGGCTACACCTTC. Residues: CASSLDHPPYGYTF.

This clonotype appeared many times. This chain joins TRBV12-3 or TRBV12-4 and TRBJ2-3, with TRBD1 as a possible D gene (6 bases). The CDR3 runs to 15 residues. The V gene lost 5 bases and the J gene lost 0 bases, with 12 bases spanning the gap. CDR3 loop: CASSSVRGSTDTQYF. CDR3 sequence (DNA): TGTGCCAGCAGTAGCGTCAGGGGAAGCACAGATACGCAGTATTTT.

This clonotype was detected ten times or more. The CDR3 loop is CSALGGRVDTQYF. As DNA, the CDR3 is TGCAGCGCCCTCGGGGGTCGAGTAGATACGCAGTATTTT. This chain connects TRBV29-1 to TRBJ2-3, with D possibly matching TRBD2 (6 bases). The CDR3 covers 13 residues. Trimming took off 7 bases at V and 5 bases at J, with 16 bases between the two ends. Germline CDR1 and CDR2: SQVTM and ANQGSEA.

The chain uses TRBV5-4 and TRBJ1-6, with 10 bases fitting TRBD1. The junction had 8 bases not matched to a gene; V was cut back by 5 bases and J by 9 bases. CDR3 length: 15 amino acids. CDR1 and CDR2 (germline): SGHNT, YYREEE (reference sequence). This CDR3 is CASRRQGADGSPLHF. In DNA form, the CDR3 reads TGTGCCAGCAGAAGACAGGGGGCTGACGGTTCACCCCTCCACTTT.

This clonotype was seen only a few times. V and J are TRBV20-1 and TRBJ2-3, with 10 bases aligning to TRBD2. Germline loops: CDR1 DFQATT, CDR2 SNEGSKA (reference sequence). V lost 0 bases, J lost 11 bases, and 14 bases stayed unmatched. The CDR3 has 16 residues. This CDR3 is CSARDFRLAGARLQYF. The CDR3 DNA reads TGCAGTGCTAGAGATTTCAGGCTAGCGGGGGCCCGGTTGCAGTATTTT.

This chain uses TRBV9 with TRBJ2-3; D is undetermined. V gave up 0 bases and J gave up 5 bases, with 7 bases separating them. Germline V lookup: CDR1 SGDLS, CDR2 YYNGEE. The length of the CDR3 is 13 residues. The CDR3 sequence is CASSVAQQDTQYF. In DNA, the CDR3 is TGTGCCAGCAGCGTAGCCCAGCAAGATACGCAGTATTTT.

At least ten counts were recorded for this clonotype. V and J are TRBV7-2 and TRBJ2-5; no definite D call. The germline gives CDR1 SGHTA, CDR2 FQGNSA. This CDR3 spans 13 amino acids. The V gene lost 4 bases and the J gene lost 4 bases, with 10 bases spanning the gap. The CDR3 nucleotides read TGTGCCAGCAGCTCAGACTGGGGAGAGACCCAGTACTTC. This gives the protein CASSSDWGETQYF.

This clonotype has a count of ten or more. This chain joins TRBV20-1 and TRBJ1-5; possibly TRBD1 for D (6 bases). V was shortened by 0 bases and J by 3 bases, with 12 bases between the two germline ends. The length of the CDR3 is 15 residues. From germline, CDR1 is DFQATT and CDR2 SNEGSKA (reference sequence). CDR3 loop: CSAREDRKNNQPQHF. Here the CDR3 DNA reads TGCAGTGCTAGAGAAGACAGGAAAAACAATCAGCCCCAGCATTTT.

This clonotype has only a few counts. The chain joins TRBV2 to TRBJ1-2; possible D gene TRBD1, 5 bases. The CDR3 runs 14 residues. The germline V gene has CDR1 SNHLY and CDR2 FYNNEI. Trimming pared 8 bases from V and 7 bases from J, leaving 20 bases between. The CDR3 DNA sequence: TGTGCCAGCGCTAGCTACGACGCTGGGGGTGGCTACACCTTC. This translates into CASASYDAGGGYTF.

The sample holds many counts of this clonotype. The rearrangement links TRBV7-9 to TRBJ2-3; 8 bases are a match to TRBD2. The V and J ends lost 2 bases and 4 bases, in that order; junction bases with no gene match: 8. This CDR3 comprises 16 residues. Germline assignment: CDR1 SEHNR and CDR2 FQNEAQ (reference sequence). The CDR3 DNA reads TGTGCCAGCAGCTTAAGACGGGGGGGCCGGGCAGATACGCAGTATTTT. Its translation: CASSLRRGGRADTQYF.

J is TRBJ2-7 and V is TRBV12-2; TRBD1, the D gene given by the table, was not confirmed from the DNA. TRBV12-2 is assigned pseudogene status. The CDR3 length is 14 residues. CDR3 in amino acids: CASQPPLGGGEQYF. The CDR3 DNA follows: TGTGCAAGCCAGCCCCCTTTAGGCGGCGGCGAGCAGTACTTC.

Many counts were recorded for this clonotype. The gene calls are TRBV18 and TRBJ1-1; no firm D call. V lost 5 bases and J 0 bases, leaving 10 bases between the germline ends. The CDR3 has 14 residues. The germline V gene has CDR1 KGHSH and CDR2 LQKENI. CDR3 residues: CASSEGFMNTEAFF. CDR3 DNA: TGTGCCAGCTCAGAAGGGTTCATGAACACTGAAGCTTTCTTT. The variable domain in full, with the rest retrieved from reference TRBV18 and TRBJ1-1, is NAGVMQNPRHLVRRRGQEARLRCSPMKGHSHVYWYRQLPEEGLKFMVYLQKENIIDESGMPKERFSAEFPKEGPSILRIQQVVRGDSAAYFCASSEGFMNTEAFFGQGTRLTVV.

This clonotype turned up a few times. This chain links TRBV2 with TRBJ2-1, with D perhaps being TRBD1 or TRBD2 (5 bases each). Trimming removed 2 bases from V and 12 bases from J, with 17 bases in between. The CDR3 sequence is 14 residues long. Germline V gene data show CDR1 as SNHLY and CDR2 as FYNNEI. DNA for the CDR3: TGTGCCAGCAGTGAAAGACCGCGCGTTGGGGGGCAGTTCTTC. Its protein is CASSERPRVGGQFF.